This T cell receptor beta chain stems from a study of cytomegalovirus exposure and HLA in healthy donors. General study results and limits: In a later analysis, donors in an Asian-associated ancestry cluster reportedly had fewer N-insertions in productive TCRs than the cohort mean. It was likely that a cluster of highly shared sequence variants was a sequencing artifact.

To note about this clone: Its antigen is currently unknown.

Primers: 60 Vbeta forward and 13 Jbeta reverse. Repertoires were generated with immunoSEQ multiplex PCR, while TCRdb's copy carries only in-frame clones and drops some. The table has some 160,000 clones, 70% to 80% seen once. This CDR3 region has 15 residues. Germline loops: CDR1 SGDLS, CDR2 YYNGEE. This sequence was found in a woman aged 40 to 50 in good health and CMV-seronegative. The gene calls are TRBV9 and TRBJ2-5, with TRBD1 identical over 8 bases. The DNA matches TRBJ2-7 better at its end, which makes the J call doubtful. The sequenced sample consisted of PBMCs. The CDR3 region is CASSVGTGGVHEQYF. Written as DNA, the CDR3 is TGTGCCAGCAGCGTAGGAACAGGGGGAGTCCACGAGCAGTACTTC.